This TCR beta chain was recorded in a study of Ad26.COV2.S vaccination and SARS-CoV-2 variants. Concerning this clone itself: What it binds is not known.

Study conclusions and caveats: Breadth, reportedly substantial, characterized the spike-specific CD8+ and CD4+ T cell responses after vaccination. Comparable non-spike TCR breadth was observed in vaccine and placebo recipients.

Only in-frame clones appear in the TCRdb table, and some are missing; sequencing was by immunoSEQ multiplex PCR. Of about 440,000 clones in the sample, roughly 88% were seen once. The treatment: 15 to 20 received Ad26.COV2.S at low or high dose, single or two shots; roughly five received placebo; per-sample allocation not given. Specimens were obtained on day 63 following the first vaccine or placebo injection. Adults aged 18-55 years in Boston included the donor. As its vector, the vaccine had Ad26, which expressed Wuhan-strain SARS-CoV-2 spike. The material sequenced was peripheral blood, taken in a trial of Ad26.COV2.S vaccine versus placebo. The TCR sequence derives from a person between 18 and 59 years old who received the Ad26.COV2.S COVID-19 vaccine or a placebo.

CDR3 nucleotides: TGTGCCAGCGGAGTTGGGGGGAATGAAAAACTGTTTTTT. This gives the protein CASGVGGNEKLFF. The chain has TRBV28 and TRBJ1-4; D might be TRBD1 (5 bases). Per germline, CDR1 MDHEN and CDR2 SYDVKM. V dropped 8 bases and J dropped 5 bases, with 12 bases sitting between them. There are 13 residues in the CDR3.